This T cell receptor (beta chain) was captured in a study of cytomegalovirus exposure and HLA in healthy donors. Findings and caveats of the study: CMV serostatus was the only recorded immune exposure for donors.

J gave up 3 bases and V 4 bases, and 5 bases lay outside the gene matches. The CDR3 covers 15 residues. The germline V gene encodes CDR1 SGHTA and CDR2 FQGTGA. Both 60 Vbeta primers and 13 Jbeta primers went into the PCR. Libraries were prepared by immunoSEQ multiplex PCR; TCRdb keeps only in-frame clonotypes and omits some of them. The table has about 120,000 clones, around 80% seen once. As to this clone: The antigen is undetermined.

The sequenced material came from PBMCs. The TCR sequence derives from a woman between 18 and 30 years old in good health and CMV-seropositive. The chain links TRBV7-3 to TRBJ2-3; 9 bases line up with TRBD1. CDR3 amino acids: CASSSHRGLTDTQYF. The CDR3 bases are TGTGCCAGCAGCTCCCACAGGGGGCTTACAGATACGCAGTATTTT. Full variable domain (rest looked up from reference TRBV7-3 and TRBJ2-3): GAGVSQTPSNKVTEKGKYVELRCDPISGHTALYWYRQSLGQGPEFLIYFQGTGAADDSGLPNDRFFAVRPEGSVSTLKIQRTERGDSAVYLCASSSHRGLTDTQYFGPGTRLTVL.